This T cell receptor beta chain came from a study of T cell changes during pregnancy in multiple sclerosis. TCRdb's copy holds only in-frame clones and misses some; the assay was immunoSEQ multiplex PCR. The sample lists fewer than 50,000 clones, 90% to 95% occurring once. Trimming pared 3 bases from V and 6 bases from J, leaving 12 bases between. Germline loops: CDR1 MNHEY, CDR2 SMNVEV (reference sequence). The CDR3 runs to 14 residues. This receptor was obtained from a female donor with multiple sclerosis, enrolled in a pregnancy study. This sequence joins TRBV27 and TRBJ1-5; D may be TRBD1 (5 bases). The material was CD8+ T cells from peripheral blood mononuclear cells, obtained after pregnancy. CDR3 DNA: TGTGCCAGCAGTTTTGGCCAGGGAGGTCAGCCCCAGCATTTT. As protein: CASSFGQGGQPQHF.